Listed here is a single T cell receptor beta chain. In the original analysis: Reference gene primer amplification yielded estimated nucleated cell counts. Using immunoSEQ multiplex PCR, the repertoire was profiled, and TCRdb retains in-frame clones only, with some absent. V and J calls and clone size are as listed in that table; D and trimming were resolved from the DNA. The sample shows 55,000 to 75,000 clones, roughly 82% of them seen only once. The CDR3 runs to 15 residues. CDR1 is SNHLY, CDR2 FYNNEI, per germline. V dropped 3 bases and J dropped 5 bases, with 13 bases sitting between them. This sample was taken from a study of blood T cell repertoires in COVID-19. Study-level background: COVID-19 samples collected from the United States, Italy and Spain covered acute and convalescent phases. T cells, B-cell-depleted T cells, or PBMCs supplied cDNA or gDNA.

The sequenced sample was peripheral blood. The rearrangement links TRBV2 to TRBJ2-2, with D perhaps TRBD1 (5 bases). The clonotype comes from an elderly man with active COVID-19. The CDR3 coding sequence is TGTGCCAGCAGTGATCGTAAAGGGGTAACCGGGGAGCTGTTTTTT. It encodes CASSDRKGVTGELFF.